This TCR beta chain was captured by sequencing in a study of molecular identifiers for immune sequencing clone quantification. Overall study: In replicates, RNA from roughly 21,000 or 96,000 naive CD8 cells was split five ways, four sequenced.

In its sample, this clonotype was seen many times. The antigen is undetermined. General observations from the study: Clones that exceeded 20 RNA copies held over 99% of effector molecules, yet under 1% in naive cells.

A CD8+CD4-CCR7+CD45RA+ gate was used to sort naive CD8 T cells. Methods described previously were used for bulk TCR libraries, and listed TCR primers were applied. TCRdb processed the PCR reads anew with MiXCR; each CDR3 protein has one entry. This table has more than 300,000 distinct CDR3 sequences, 20% to 25% appearing once. CDR1 LGHNA and CDR2 YSLEER come from the germline V gene. Deletions cut 5 bases from V and 0 bases from J, with 13 bases between. CDR3 size: 15 residues. Material for sequencing was naive CD8+ T cells from blood, with Jurkat cell RNA spiked in. Noted subset: FACS-sorted CD8+CD4-CCR7+CD45RA+ naive T cells. The TCR comes from a human donor in good health. Some libraries in this study had Jurkat cell RNA spiked in. The rearrangement links TRBV4-3 to TRBJ1-1; a weak D match, TRBD1 (6 bases). CDR3 amino acids: CASSSHGQMNTEAFF. The CDR3 DNA follows: TGCGCCAGCAGCTCCCACGGACAGATGAACACTGAAGCTTTCTTT.